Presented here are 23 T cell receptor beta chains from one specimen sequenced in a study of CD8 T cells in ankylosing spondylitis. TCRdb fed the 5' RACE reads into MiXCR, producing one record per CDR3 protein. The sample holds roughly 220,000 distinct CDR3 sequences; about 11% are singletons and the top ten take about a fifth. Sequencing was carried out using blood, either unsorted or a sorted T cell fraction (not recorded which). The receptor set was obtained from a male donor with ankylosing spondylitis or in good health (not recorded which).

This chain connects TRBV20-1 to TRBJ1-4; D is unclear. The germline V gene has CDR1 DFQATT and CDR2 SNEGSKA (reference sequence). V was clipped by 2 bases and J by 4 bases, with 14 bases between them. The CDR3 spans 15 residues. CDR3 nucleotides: TGCAGTGCTAGATGGCAGAGGCGAGATAATGAAAAACTGTTTTTT. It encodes CSARWQRRDNEKLFF.

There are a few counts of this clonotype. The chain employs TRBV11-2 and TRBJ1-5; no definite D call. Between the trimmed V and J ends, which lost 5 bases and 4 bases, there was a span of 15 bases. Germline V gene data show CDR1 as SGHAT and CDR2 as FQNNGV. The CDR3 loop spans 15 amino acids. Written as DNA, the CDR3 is TGTGCCAGCAGCCTCGGATCCGCACAAAATCAGCCCCAGCATTTT. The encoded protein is CASSLGSAQNQPQHF.

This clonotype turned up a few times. The CDR3 loop reads CASSEIAGRGGRGEQFF. In nucleotides, the CDR3 is TGTGCCAGCAGTGAGATAGCTGGGCGGGGGGGCCGAGGTGAGCAGTTCTTC. The gene calls are TRBV25-1 and TRBJ2-1; 9 bases map to TRBD2. The CDR3 has 17 amino acids. Looked up from germline, CDR1 is MGHDK and CDR2 is SYGVNS. V shed 3 bases, J shed 9 bases, and the junction held 15 bases outside the gene matches.

CDR3 residues: CASRLSSGGNTGELFF. The CDR3 DNA follows: TGTGCCAGCAGACTATCTAGCGGGGGGAACACCGGGGAGCTGTTTTTT. The chain employs TRBV12-3 or TRBV12-4 and TRBJ2-2, with 10 positions matching TRBD2. Losses at the gene ends were 6 bases for V and 1 base for J; bases not matched to a gene: 5. The CDR3 has 16 residues.

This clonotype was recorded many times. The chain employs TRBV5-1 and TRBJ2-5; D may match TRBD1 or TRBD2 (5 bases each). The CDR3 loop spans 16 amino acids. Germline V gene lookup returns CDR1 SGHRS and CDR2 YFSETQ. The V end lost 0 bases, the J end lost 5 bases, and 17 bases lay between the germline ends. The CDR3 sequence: CASSLEAGSGVETQYF. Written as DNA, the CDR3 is TGCGCCAGCAGCTTGGAGGCAGGGAGTGGTGTTGAGACCCAGTACTTC.

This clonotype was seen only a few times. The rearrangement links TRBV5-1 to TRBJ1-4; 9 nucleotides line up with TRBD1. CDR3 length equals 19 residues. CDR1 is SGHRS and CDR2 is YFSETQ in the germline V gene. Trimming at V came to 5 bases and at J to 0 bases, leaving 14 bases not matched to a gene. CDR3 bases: TGCGCCAGCAGTGAAGGACAGGGGTCGCTAATTGCAACTAATGAAAAACTGTTTTTT. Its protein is CASSEGQGSLIATNEKLFF.

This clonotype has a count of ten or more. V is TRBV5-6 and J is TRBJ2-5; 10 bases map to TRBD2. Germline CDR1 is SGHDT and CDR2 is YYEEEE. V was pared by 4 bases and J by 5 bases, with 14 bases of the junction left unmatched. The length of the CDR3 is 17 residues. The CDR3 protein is CASSREAGGLPSETQYF. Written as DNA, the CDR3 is TGTGCCAGCAGCAGAGAAGCGGGGGGGCTCCCTTCGGAGACCCAGTACTTC.

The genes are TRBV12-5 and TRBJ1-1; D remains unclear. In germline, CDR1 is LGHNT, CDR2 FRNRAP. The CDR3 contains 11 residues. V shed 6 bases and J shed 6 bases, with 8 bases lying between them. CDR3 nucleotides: TGTGCTAGTGGGCCAGGCTCTGAAGCTTTCTTT. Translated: CASGPGSEAFF. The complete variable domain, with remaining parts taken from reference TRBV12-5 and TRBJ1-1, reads DARVTQTPRHKVTEMGQEVTMRCQPILGHNTVFWYRQTMMQGLELLAYFRNRAPLDDSGMPKDRFSAEMPDATLATLKIQPSEPRDSAVYFCASGPGSEAFFGQGTRLTVV.

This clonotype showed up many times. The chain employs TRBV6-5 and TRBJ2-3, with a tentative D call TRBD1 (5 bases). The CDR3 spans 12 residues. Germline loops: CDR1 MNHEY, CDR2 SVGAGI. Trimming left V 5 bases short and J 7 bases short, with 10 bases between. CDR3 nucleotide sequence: TGTGCCAGCAGTATTCGACAGAATACGCAGTATTTT. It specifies CASSIRQNTQYF.

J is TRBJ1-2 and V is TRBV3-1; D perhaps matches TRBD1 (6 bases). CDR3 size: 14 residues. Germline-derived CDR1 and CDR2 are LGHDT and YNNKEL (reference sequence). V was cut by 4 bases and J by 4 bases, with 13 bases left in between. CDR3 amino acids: CASSLKGGSYGYTF. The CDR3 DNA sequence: TGTGCCAGCAGCCTAAAGGGGGGGTCCTATGGCTACACCTTC.

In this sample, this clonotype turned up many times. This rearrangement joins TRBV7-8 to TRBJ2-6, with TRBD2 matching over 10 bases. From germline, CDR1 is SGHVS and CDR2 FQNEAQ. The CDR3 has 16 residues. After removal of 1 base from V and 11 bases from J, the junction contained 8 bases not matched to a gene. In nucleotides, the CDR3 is TGTGCCAGCAGCTTAGGTCTAGCGGGGGTCCCTTACGTCCTGACTTTC. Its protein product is CASSLGLAGVPYVLTF. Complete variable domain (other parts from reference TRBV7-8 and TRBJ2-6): GAGVSQSPRYKVAKRGQDVALRCDPISGHVSLFWYQQALGQGPEFLTYFQNEAQLDKSGLPSDRFFAERPEGSVSTLKIQRTQQEDSAVYLCASSLGLAGVPYVLTFGAGSRLTVL.

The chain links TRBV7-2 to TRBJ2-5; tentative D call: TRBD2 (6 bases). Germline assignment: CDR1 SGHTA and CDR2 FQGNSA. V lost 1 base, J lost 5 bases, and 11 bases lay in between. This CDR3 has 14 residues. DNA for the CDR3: TGTGCCAGCAGCTTAGGTGGGGGGACGGAGACCCAGTACTTC. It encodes CASSLGGGTETQYF.

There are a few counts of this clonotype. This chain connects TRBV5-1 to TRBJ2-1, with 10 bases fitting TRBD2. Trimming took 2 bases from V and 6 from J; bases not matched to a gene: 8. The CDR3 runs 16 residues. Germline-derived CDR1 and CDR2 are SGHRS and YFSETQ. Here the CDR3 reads CASSLPSGGGSNEQFF. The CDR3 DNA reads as TGCGCCAGCAGCTTACCTAGCGGGGGAGGAAGCAATGAGCAGTTCTTC.

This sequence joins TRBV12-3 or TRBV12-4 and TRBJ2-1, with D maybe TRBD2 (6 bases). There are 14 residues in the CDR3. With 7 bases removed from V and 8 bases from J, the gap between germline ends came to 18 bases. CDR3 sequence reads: CASTSGVRDDEQFF. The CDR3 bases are TGTGCCAGCACCTCGGGGGTGAGGGACGATGAGCAGTTCTTC.

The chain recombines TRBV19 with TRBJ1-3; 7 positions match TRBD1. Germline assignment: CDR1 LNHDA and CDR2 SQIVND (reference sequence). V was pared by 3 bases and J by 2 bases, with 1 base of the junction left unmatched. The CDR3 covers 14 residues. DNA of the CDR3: TGTGCCAGTAGTATCGACAGGGCTGGAAACACCATATATTTT. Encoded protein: CASSIDRAGNTIYF.

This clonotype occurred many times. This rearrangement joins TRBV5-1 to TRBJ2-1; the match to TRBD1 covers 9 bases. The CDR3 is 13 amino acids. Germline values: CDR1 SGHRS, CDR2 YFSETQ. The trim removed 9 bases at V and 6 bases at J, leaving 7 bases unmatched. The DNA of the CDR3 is TGCGCCACCTCGGGACAGGGCGTCAATGAGCAGTTCTTC. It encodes CATSGQGVNEQFF.

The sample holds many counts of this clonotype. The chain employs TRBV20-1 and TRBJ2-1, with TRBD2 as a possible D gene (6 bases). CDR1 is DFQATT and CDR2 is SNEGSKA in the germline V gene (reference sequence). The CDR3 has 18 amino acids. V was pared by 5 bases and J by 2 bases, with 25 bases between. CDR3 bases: TGCAGTGCTCACGGCATTGGGGACTTTCTTAGCCCCTACAATGAGCAGTTCTTC. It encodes CSAHGIGDFLSPYNEQFF.

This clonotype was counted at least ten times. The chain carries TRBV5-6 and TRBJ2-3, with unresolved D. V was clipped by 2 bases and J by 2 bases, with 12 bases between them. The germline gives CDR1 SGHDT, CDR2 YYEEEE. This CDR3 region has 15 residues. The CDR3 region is CASSFFRRITDTQYF. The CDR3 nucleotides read TGTGCCAGCAGCTTTTTTCGGCGAATCACAGATACGCAGTATTTT.

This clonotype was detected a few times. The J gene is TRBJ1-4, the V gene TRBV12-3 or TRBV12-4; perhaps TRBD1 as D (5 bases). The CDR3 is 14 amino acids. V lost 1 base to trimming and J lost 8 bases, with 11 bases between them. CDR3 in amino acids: CASSLGQGREKLFF. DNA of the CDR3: TGTGCCAGCAGTTTAGGGCAGGGCCGAGAAAAACTGTTTTTT.

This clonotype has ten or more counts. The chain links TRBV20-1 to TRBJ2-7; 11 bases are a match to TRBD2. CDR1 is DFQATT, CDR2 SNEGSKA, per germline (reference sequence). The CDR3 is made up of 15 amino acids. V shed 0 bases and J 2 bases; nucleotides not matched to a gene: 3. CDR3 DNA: TGCAGTGCTAGAGATCGACTAGCGGGAACCTACGAGCAGTACTTC. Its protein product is CSARDRLAGTYEQYF.

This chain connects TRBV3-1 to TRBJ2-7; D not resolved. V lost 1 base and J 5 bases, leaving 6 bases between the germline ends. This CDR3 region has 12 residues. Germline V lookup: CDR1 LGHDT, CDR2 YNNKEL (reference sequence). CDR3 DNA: TGTGCCAGCAGCCAAGGGGGTAACGAGCAGTACTTC. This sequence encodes CASSQGGNEQYF.

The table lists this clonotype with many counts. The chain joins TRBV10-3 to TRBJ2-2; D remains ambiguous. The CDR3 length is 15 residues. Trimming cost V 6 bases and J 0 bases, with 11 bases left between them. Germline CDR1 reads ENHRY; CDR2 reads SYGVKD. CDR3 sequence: CAIRETAPNTGELFF. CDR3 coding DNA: TGTGCCATCAGGGAGACGGCCCCGAACACCGGGGAGCTGTTTTTT.

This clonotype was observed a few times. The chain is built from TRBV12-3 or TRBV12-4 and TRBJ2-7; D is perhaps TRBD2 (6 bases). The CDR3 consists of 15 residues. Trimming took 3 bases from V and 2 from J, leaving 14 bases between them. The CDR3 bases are TGTGCCAGCAGTTTGTGGCAGGGAGGCGCCTACGAGCAGTACTTC. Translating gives CASSLWQGGAYEQYF.